Listed below are T cell receptor beta chains from one sample, sequenced in a study of control samples from healthy donors and cancer patients. Assay used: immunoSEQ multiplex PCR; TCRdb lists only in-frame clones, some missing. The profile shows 160,000 or so clones, approximately 93% of them singletons. The sample taken for sequencing was blood. The source of these receptors is a man aged 45-65 years in good health. CDR3s include the opening cysteine and the closing phenylalanine or tryptophan. The order of the fields is clone size, J gene, V gene, D gene, CDR3 DNA, CDR3 protein. The D gene is left open where the match is weak. Rows may omit the clone size; those that give it use once, few, many or a size class.

size: -
J: TRBJ2-1
V: TRBV3-1/TRBV3-2
D: -
DNA: TGTGCCAGCAGCCAAGATAGGGTGTCCTACAATGAGCAGTTCTTC
CDR3: CASSQDRVSYNEQFF

size: -
J: TRBJ1-2
V: TRBV10-3
D: TRBD1
DNA: TGTGCCATCAGTACCGGGACAGAGATGTATGGCTACACCTTC
CDR3: CAISTGTEMYGYTF

size: -
J: TRBJ1-3
V: TRBV6-5
D: -
DNA: TGTGCCAGCAGTTACCTCTCAGCTACCTCTGGAAACACCATATATTTT
CDR3: CASSYLSATSGNTIYF

size: -
J: TRBJ2-5
V: TRBV7-2
D: TRBD2
DNA: TGTGCCAGCAGCTTAGATATAGCGGGAGGCAGGGAGACCCAGTACTTC
CDR3: CASSLDIAGGRETQYF

size: -
J: TRBJ1-1
V: TRBV24-1
D: TRBD1
DNA: TGTGCCACCAGTGATAGGGGGCGGACTGAAGCTTTCTTT
CDR3: CATSDRGRTEAFF

size: once
J: TRBJ2-3
V: TRBV25-1
D: -
DNA: TGTGCCAGCAGTGACCGCACACGCGGGGGCTTCACAGATACGCAGTATTTT
CDR3: CASSDRTRGGFTDTQYF

size: -
J: TRBJ1-1
V: TRBV28
D: TRBD1
DNA: TGTGCCAGCAGCTGGACAGGGGAAACTGAAGCTTTCTTT
CDR3: CASSWTGETEAFF

size: -
J: TRBJ1-5
V: TRBV6-1
D: -
DNA: TGTGCCAGCAGTGAAAATGGGCCTATCAACGGGCAGCCCCAGCATTTT
CDR3: CASSENGPINGQPQHF

size: -
J: TRBJ1-5
V: TRBV15
D: -
DNA: TGTGCCACCAGCAGAGATATCCTCGTAGGGAGCAATCAGCCCCAGCATTTT
CDR3: CATSRDILVGSNQPQHF

size: -
J: TRBJ2-7
V: TRBV5-6
D: TRBD2
DNA: TGTGCCAGCAGCTTCGGACTAGCGGGCAACAACGGGGAGTACTTC
CDR3: CASSFGLAGNNGEYF

size: -
J: TRBJ2-1
V: TRBV11-2
D: -
DNA: TGTGCCAGCAGCTTACTAGCGCGGAATGAGCAGTTCTTC
CDR3: CASSLLARNEQFF